The 17 T cell receptor beta chains below all came from one sample that was sequenced in a study of CD8 T cells in ankylosing spondylitis. Findings and caveats of the study: Ankylosing spondylitis blood appeared to be characterized by a TCR beta motif of several highly homologous variants.

For these TCRs, the target antigens are not known. TCRdb processed the 5' RACE reads anew with MiXCR; each CDR3 protein has one entry. This sample has some 240,000 distinct CDR3 sequences, with more than 5.5% found just once. Sequencing input: blood, either unsorted or a sorted T cell fraction (not recorded which). Receptors originate from a male donor with ankylosing spondylitis.

In its sample, this clonotype was seen a few times. The gene calls are TRBV11-2 and TRBJ2-7; D is unresolved. The CDR3 length is 16 residues. V dropped 0 bases and J dropped 1 base, with 13 bases sitting between them. Germline lookup yields CDR1 SGHAT and CDR2 FQNNGV. DNA for the CDR3: TGTGCCAGCAGCTTAGATCCGGGCACGCCATCCTACGAGCAGTACTTC. It is translated as CASSLDPGTPSYEQYF. Together with reference TRBV11-2 and TRBJ2-7, the CDR3 gives the full variable domain: EAGVAQSPRYKIIEKRQSVAFWCNPISGHATLYWYQQILGQGPKLLIQFQNNGVVDDSQLPKDRFSAERLKGVDSTLKIQPAKLEDSAVYLCASSLDPGTPSYEQYFGPGTRLTVT.

This clonotype has a handful of counts. V is TRBV5-1 and J is TRBJ2-7; 9 nucleotides agree with TRBD1. The CDR3 has 15 amino acids. The V segment lost 4 bases and the J segment 1 base; nucleotides outside the gene matches: 6. Germline V CDR1 and CDR2: SGHRS, YFSETQ. CDR3 amino acids: CASSPTGGRSYEQYF. CDR3 bases: TGCGCCAGCAGCCCGACAGGGGGTAGGTCCTACGAGCAGTACTTC.

This clonotype was counted ten times or more. This rearrangement joins TRBV12-3 or TRBV12-4 to TRBJ2-7, with 7 bases matching TRBD1. Trimming took 1 base from V and 5 from J; bases not matched to a gene: 5. The CDR3 loop spans 14 amino acids. CDR3 sequence reads: CASSLGDRMDEQYF. The CDR3 DNA reads as TGTGCCAGCAGTTTAGGGGACAGAATGGACGAGCAGTACTTC.

This clonotype was seen at least ten times. This chain links TRBV3-1 with TRBJ1-1, with TRBD1 identical over 7 bases. Losses at the gene ends were 1 base for V and 3 bases for J; bases not matched to a gene: 2. The CDR3 loop spans 14 amino acids. CDR1 and CDR2 from the germline V gene are LGHDT and YNNKEL (reference sequence). CDR3 sequence reads: CASSQVDRDTEAFF. Written as DNA, the CDR3 is TGTGCCAGCAGCCAAGTAGACAGGGACACTGAAGCTTTCTTT.

At least ten counts were recorded for this clonotype. The gene calls are TRBV6-5 and TRBJ2-5; 9 nucleotides line up with TRBD2. The CDR3 sequence is 16 residues long. J lost 7 bases, V lost 0 bases, and 9 bases had no gene match. Germline V gene sequence: CDR1 MNHEY, CDR2 SVGAGI. CDR3 sequence reads: CASSYSGLAGLGTQYF. In nucleotides, the CDR3 is TGTGCCAGCAGTTACTCGGGGCTAGCGGGGTTAGGGACCCAGTACTTC.

V gene TRBV5-1 combines with J gene TRBJ2-3; 10 bases line up with TRBD2. The CDR3 extends over 16 amino acids. Losses at the gene ends were 4 bases for V and 0 bases for J; bases not matched to a gene: 5. Germline lookup yields CDR1 SGHRS and CDR2 YFSETQ. The CDR3 sequence is CASSRTSGSSTDTQYF. The CDR3 DNA sequence: TGCGCCAGCAGCCGGACTAGCGGTAGTAGCACAGATACGCAGTATTTT. Filled out from reference TRBV5-1 and TRBJ2-3, the complete variable domain reads KAGVTQTPRYLIKTRGQQVTLSCSPISGHRSVSWYQQTPGQGLQFLFEYFSETQRNKGNFPGRFSGRQFSNSRSEMNVSTLELGDSALYLCASSRTSGSSTDTQYFGPGTRLTVL.

This clonotype was detected many times. This chain uses TRBV6-2 or TRBV6-3 with TRBJ1-1; D perhaps matches TRBD1 (6 bases). This CDR3 has 13 residues. Trimming removed 10 bases at V and 0 bases at J, with 12 bases between. In germline, CDR1 is MNHEY, CDR2 SVGEGT. CDR3 region: CATWTVMNTEAFF. CDR3 nucleotides: TGTGCCACGTGGACAGTCATGAACACTGAAGCTTTCTTT.

The chain joins TRBV20-1 to TRBJ2-7; TRBD1 or TRBD2 may be the D gene (6 bases each). The CDR3 covers 14 residues. V gave up 6 bases and J gave up 1 base, with 16 bases separating them. The germline CDR1 and CDR2 sequences are DFQATT and SNEGSKA (reference sequence). The CDR3 bases are TGCAGTGCGCCTACGGAGGGGGTATCCTACGAGCAGTACTTC. Translated, it gives CSAPTEGVSYEQYF.

The sample holds many counts of this clonotype. The V call is TRBV2, the J call TRBJ2-1; TRBD2 matches 7 bases. This CDR3 is built from 15 residues. Per the germline V gene, CDR1 is SNHLY and CDR2 is FYNNEI. J lost 5 bases, V lost 6 bases, and 10 bases had no gene match. CDR3 in DNA: TGTGCCAGCAGGAGTCCCGAGCGGGGCAACAATGAGCAGTTCTTC. Protein: CASRSPERGNNEQFF.

Ten or more counts support this clonotype. The rearrangement joins TRBV28 to TRBJ2-1; no definite D call. CDR3 length: 12 amino acids. Germline CDR1 MDHEN, CDR2 SYDVKM. The ends were cut back, 11 bases at V and 8 bases at J, with 16 bases in the middle. The CDR3: CASSLVGYEQFF. Here the CDR3 DNA reads TGTGCCTCGTCGTTGGTCGGGTATGAGCAGTTCTTC.

This chain joins TRBV7-9 and TRBJ1-1; D is undetermined. Germline CDR1 SEHNR, CDR2 FQNEAQ (reference sequence). There are 14 residues in the CDR3. Trimming removed 2 bases at V and 7 bases at J, with 14 bases between. CDR3 nucleotides: TGTGCCAGCAGCTTAATCGCCGAACGAGTTGAAGCTTTCTTT. It yields the protein CASSLIAERVEAFF.

V is TRBV7-6 and J is TRBJ1-2; TRBD1 is a possible D gene (5 bases). With 1 base removed from V and 4 bases from J, the gap between germline ends came to 10 bases. Germline CDR1 is SGHVS and CDR2 is FNYEAQ. There are 14 residues in the CDR3. The CDR3, as DNA: TGTGCCAGCAGCTTAGAAGACAGCAGCTATGGCTACACCTTC. It codes for CASSLEDSSYGYTF.

The gene calls are TRBV11-1 and TRBJ1-1; D remains unclear. This CDR3 is 14 amino acids long. In germline, CDR1 is SGHAT, CDR2 FQDESV (reference sequence). With 3 bases removed from V and 4 bases from J, the gap between germline ends came to 12 bases. CDR3 amino acids: CASSFQLVGTEAFF. The CDR3 DNA reads as TGTGCCAGCAGCTTTCAGCTTGTAGGCACTGAAGCTTTCTTT.

This clonotype was recorded many times. The gene calls are TRBV28 and TRBJ1-6, with 8 nucleotides matching TRBD1. The V gene's germline CDR1 is MDHEN and CDR2 SYDVKM. Germline trimming cut 6 bases from V and 4 bases from J; bases unmatched to any gene: 5. This CDR3 region has 15 residues. This CDR3 reads CASRLRQGYNSPLHF. In DNA form, the CDR3 reads TGTGCCAGCAGACTTAGACAGGGGTATAATTCACCCCTCCACTTT.

This clonotype was detected a few times. The V gene is TRBV4-2, the J gene TRBJ2-5, with a possible D match to TRBD2 (6 bases). This CDR3 comprises 15 residues. V was clipped by 2 bases and J by 5 bases, with 15 bases between them. Germline V gene sequence: CDR1 LGHNA, CDR2 YNFKEQ. The CDR3 region has the DNA TGTGCCAGCAGCCAAAAAAGCTCCGGGACTGAGACCCAGTACTTC. Translation: CASSQKSSGTETQYF.

In this sample, this clonotype turned up many times. V and J are TRBV27 and TRBJ2-7; perhaps D is TRBD1 or TRBD2 (6 bases each). The V and J ends lost 4 bases and 1 base respectively, with 11 bases between them. Per the germline V gene, CDR1 is MNHEY and CDR2 is SMNVEV (reference sequence). This CDR3 contains 14 residues. The CDR3 bases are TGTGCCAGCAGTTGGCTAGGGGGGTCCTACGAGCAGTACTTC. It is translated as CASSWLGGSYEQYF.

This clonotype was seen repeatedly, ten times or more. This chain links TRBV11-2 with TRBJ2-7; 14 positions match TRBD2. J gave up 2 bases and V 3 bases, and 6 bases lay outside the gene matches. The CDR3 runs to 17 residues. The V gene's germline CDR1 is SGHAT and CDR2 FQNNGV. The CDR3 reads CASSFGLAGGLPYEQYF. The CDR3 bases are TGTGCCAGCAGCTTCGGACTAGCGGGAGGCCTCCCCTACGAGCAGTACTTC. Looking up the rest from reference TRBV11-2 and TRBJ2-7 gives the full variable domain: EAGVAQSPRYKIIEKRQSVAFWCNPISGHATLYWYQQILGQGPKLLIQFQNNGVVDDSQLPKDRFSAERLKGVDSTLKIQPAKLEDSAVYLCASSFGLAGGLPYEQYFGPGTRLTVT.